This T cell receptor (beta chain) was captured in a study of cytomegalovirus exposure and HLA in healthy donors. The PCR was carried out with 60 Vbeta primers and 13 Jbeta primers. Repertoires were generated with immunoSEQ multiplex PCR, while TCRdb's copy carries only in-frame clones and drops some. The repertoire consists of 150,000 to 200,000 clones, with 70% to 85% occurring once and the leading ten covering 3.5% to 5%. Donors likely had unrecorded immune exposures despite being nominally healthy when sampled. This clone has just a few counts. What it binds is not known. The CDR3 consists of 14 residues. The V gene's germline CDR1 is MNHNY and CDR2 SVGAGI (reference sequence). V trimming: 6 bases; J trimming: 1 base; junction bases outside the gene matches: 5. General study results and limits: As was reported, the HLA-A and HLA-B alleles of most subjects were accurately predicted from TCR beta sequences. Using the classifier, cytomegalovirus status was reportedly diagnosed with high specificity and sensitivity. In a later analysis, a missense DCLRE1C variant was linked to TCR beta V- and J-gene trimming.

Sequenced input: PBMCs. The chain joins TRBV6-6 to TRBJ1-2, with 7 bases lining up with TRBD1. The source is a woman younger than 45 in good health and CMV-seropositive. This CDR3 is CASRPGQDNYGYTF. CDR3 DNA: TGTGCCAGCAGACCCGGACAGGATAACTATGGCTACACCTTC.